This entry is about one TCR beta chain. Sequencing used immunoSEQ multiplex PCR; TCRdb keeps in-frame clones, though not all of them. The sample has 2 million to 2.5 million clones; 90% to 96% are singletons. This sample is part of a study of shared clonotypes between healthy human individuals. Whole-study context: The study used three CD4 naive, three CD4 memory, two CD8 naive and one CD8 memory plate per donor.

Trimming cost V 3 bases and J 0 bases, with 15 bases left between them. CDR1 is MDHEN and CDR2 is SYDVKM in the germline V gene. This CDR3 contains 17 residues. The sequenced sample was naive CD4+ T cells sorted from blood. The subset was: CD45RA+ positively selected. The chain has TRBV28 and TRBJ1-5; D possibly corresponds to TRBD1 (5 bases). This TCR came from a man aged 18-30 years in good health. CDR3 loop: CASSFERKGSSNQPQHF. CDR3 nucleotide sequence: TGTGCCAGCAGTTTTGAGAGGAAGGGGAGTAGCAATCAGCCCCAGCATTTT.